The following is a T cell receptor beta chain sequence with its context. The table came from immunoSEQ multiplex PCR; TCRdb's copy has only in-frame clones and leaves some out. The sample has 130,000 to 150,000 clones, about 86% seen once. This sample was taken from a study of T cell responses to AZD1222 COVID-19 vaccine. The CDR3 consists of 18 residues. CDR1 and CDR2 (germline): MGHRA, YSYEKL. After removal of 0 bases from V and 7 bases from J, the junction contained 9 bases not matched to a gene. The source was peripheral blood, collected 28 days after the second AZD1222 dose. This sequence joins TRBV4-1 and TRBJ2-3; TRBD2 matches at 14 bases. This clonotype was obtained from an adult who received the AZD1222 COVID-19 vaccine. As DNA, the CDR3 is TGCGCCAGCAGCCAAGAAGGGACTAGCGGGAGACTGATGAATACGCAGTATTTT. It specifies CASSQEGTSGRLMNTQYF.